What follows are 5 T cell receptor beta chains derived from one specimen sequenced in a study of shared clonotypes between healthy human individuals. This table comes from immunoSEQ multiplex PCR, and its TCRdb copy is limited to in-frame clones, with some not included. The profile shows 2 million to 2.5 million clones, 95% of them singletons. Sequencing was carried out using naive CD4+ T cells sorted from blood. The subset denotes: CD45RA+ positively selected. These receptors were collected from a man aged 18-30 years in good health.

The rearrangement joins TRBV10-3 to TRBJ2-7, with 7 bases lining up with TRBD1. V lost 10 bases and J lost 7; bases outside the gene matches: 7. The CDR3 loop spans 11 amino acids. CDR1 is ENHRY and CDR2 is SYGVKD in the germline V gene. This CDR3 is CATKQGREQYF. CDR3 nucleotides: TGTGCCACCAAACAGGGGCGAGAGCAGTACTTC.

The chain is built from TRBV27 and TRBJ2-2; 8 nucleotides line up with TRBD1. There are 16 residues in the CDR3. Germline V CDR1 and CDR2: MNHEY, SMNVEV (reference sequence). The trim removed 2 bases at V and 1 base at J, leaving 3 bases unmatched. As DNA, the CDR3 is TGTGCCAGCAGTTTAGGCAGGGGGCGGAACACCGGGGAGCTGTTTTTT. Translation: CASSLGRGRNTGELFF.

The chain has TRBV2 and TRBJ2-7; D not certain. V shed 2 bases and J shed 2 bases, with 10 bases lying between them. Germline CDR1 is SNHLY and CDR2 is FYNNEI. This CDR3 is 14 amino acids long. The CDR3 DNA reads TGTGCCAGCAGTGAAAGGGTCGGAGCCTACGAGCAGTACTTC. This sequence encodes CASSERVGAYEQYF.

V is TRBV27 and J is TRBJ1-5; D remains ambiguous. This CDR3 contains 14 residues. The germline CDR1 and CDR2 sequences are MNHEY and SMNVEV (reference sequence). V gave up 3 bases and J gave up 0 bases, with 6 bases separating them. CDR3 in amino acids: CASSFLGSNQPQHF. CDR3 DNA sequence: TGTGCCAGCAGTTTTTTGGGTAGCAATCAGCCCCAGCATTTT.

The chain uses TRBV5-5 and TRBJ1-4; 9 bases map to TRBD1. The junction had 2 bases not matched to a gene; V was cut back by 2 bases and J by 3 bases. This CDR3 contains 15 residues. Germline V gene data show CDR1 as SGHKS and CDR2 as YYEKEE (reference sequence). CDR3 sequence (DNA): TGTGCCAGCAGCTTTACAGGGGGCTCTAATGAAAAACTGTTTTTT. Translated: CASSFTGGSNEKLFF.